One sample yielded the 19 T cell receptor beta chains listed below, sequenced in a study of T-cell memory formation after mild COVID-19. One entry per CDR3 protein, called by TCRdb with MiXCR from the 5' RACE reads. Of roughly 380,000 distinct CDR3 sequences listed, 25% to 30% are singletons. Specimen: PBMCs or a T cell subset sorted from them (not recorded which). The receptors originated from an adult woman who had mild COVID-19 (a few samples of this study predate the infection). Cell type and time point are not known.

This clonotype was seen only a few times. This chain joins TRBV5-1 and TRBJ1-2; a weak D match, TRBD1 (6 bases). The V gene's germline CDR1 is SGHRS and CDR2 YFSETQ. The CDR3 has 19 residues. V shed 1 base and J shed 4 bases, with 26 bases lying between them. In DNA form, the CDR3 reads TGCGCCAGCAGCTTGCAAGGTCGATATGGGGGGCGAACGCCCTATGGCTACACCTTC. Encoded protein: CASSLQGRYGGRTPYGYTF.

This clonotype has just a few counts. This chain's CDR3 is CASTRTSGPYNEQFF. The CDR3 region has the DNA TGTGCCAGCACCCGGACTAGCGGTCCCTACAATGAGCAGTTCTTC. The gene calls are TRBV6-1 and TRBJ2-1, with 10 positions matching TRBD2. Per germline, CDR1 MNHNS and CDR2 SASEGT. This CDR3 is built from 15 residues. V lost 7 bases and J lost 2; bases outside the gene matches: 5.

DNA for the CDR3: TGTGCCAGCAGCCCCTCAGGCTGGACAAACACCATATATTTT. Translation gives CASSPSGWTNTIYF. The rearrangement joins TRBV7-8 to TRBJ1-3; no clear D gene. Germline loops: CDR1 SGHVS, CDR2 FQNEAQ. This CDR3 is 14 amino acids long. V gave up 5 bases and J gave up 6 bases, with 14 bases separating them.

The V call is TRBV12-3 or TRBV12-4, the J call TRBJ2-2; D gene unclear. V shed 8 bases and J shed 5 bases, with 9 bases lying between them. This CDR3 is built from 12 residues. CDR3 in DNA: TGTGCCAGCCAAAAAGGGACCGGGGAGCTGTTTTTT. It specifies CASQKGTGELFF.

This chain connects TRBV5-1 to TRBJ1-2; D might be TRBD1 (6 bases). Germline V gives CDR1 SGHRS, CDR2 YFSETQ. V lost 5 bases to trimming and J lost 0 bases, with 26 bases between them. This CDR3 contains 19 residues. The CDR3, as DNA: TGCGCCAGCAGGGTTACCTACCGACAGGAGTTATTGACTAACTATGGCTACACCTTC. This gives the protein CASRVTYRQELLTNYGYTF.

This clonotype was counted between two and nine times. The rearrangement links TRBV5-1 to TRBJ2-1; TRBD1 might be the D (5 bases). CDR3 length equals 15 residues. Deletions cut 7 bases from V and 4 bases from J, with 18 bases between. Germline assignment: CDR1 SGHRS and CDR2 YFSETQ. CDR3 protein: CASSAGQTTYNEQFF. The CDR3 nucleotides read TGCGCCAGCTCTGCAGGGCAAACAACGTACAATGAGCAGTTCTTC.

The genes are TRBV2 and TRBJ2-6; D is uncertain. This CDR3 has 15 amino acids. From germline, CDR1 is SNHLY and CDR2 FYNNEI. V was cut by 6 bases and J by 0 bases, with 9 bases left in between. The CDR3 region has the DNA TGTGCCAGCAGCCTCCTTAGCTCTGGGGCCAACGTCCTGACTTTC. Translation gives CASSLLSSGANVLTF.

The table lists this clonotype with a few counts. This chain links TRBV4-2 with TRBJ2-7; perhaps TRBD1 as D (8 bases). The CDR3 is 16 amino acids. Trimming cost V 0 bases and J 6 bases, with 18 bases left between them. CDR1 and CDR2 from the germline V gene are LGHNA and YNFKEQ. As DNA, the CDR3 is TGTGCCAGCAGCCAAGAAGCGGGACAGGACCATGTCGAGCAGTACTTC. Protein: CASSQEAGQDHVEQYF.

The chain carries TRBV7-3 and TRBJ2-3; possibly TRBD2 for D (6 bases). V shed 5 bases and J shed 4 bases, with 19 bases lying between them. Germline V gives CDR1 SGHTA, CDR2 FQGTGA. This CDR3 comprises 16 residues. DNA of the CDR3: TGTGCCAGCAGCATAAGGGGCGGGGACCCGGCAGATACGCAGTATTTT. Protein product: CASSIRGGDPADTQYF. Complete variable domain (other parts from reference TRBV7-3 and TRBJ2-3): GAGVSQTPSNKVTEKGKYVELRCDPISGHTALYWYRQSLGQGPEFLIYFQGTGAADDSGLPNDRFFAVRPEGSVSTLKIQRTERGDSAVYLCASSIRGGDPADTQYFGPGTRLTVL.

This clonotype has more than one count but fewer than ten. V usage is TRBV3-1 and J usage is TRBJ2-2; a weak D match, TRBD2 (5 bases). V lost 1 base and J lost 5, with 14 bases in between. This CDR3 comprises 16 residues. CDR1 and CDR2 from the germline V gene are LGHDT and YNNKEL (reference sequence). In nucleotides, the CDR3 is TGTGCCAGCAGCCAAGTTACCCCCGGAGGAACCGGGGAGCTGTTTTTT. Translation gives CASSQVTPGGTGELFF. Drawing the rest from reference TRBV3-1 and TRBJ2-2, the complete variable domain is DTAVSQTPKYLVTQMGNDKSIKCEQNLGHDTMYWYKQDSKKFLKIMFSYNNKELIINETVPNRFSPKSPDKAHLNLHINSLELGDSAVYFCASSQVTPGGTGELFFGEGSRLTVL.

This clonotype was detected only a few times. The chain is built from TRBV4-2 and TRBJ2-3; TRBD1 agrees at 9 bases. Germline CDR1 reads LGHNA; CDR2 reads YNFKEQ. The J segment lost 0 bases and the V segment lost 4 bases, leaving 5 bases of the junction unmatched. This CDR3 contains 16 residues. CDR3 nucleotide sequence: TGTGCCAGCAGCCGGGACAGGGCATCTAGCACAGATACGCAGTATTTT. This gives the protein CASSRDRASSTDTQYF.

The chain has TRBV20-1 and TRBJ1-1; D might be TRBD1 (6 bases). CDR3 length: 14 residues. The V end was cut by 1 base, the J end by 3 bases, with 12 bases between. Germline V gene lookup returns CDR1 DFQATT and CDR2 SNEGSKA (reference sequence). CDR3 sequence: CSARVGGPDTEAFF. Written as DNA, the CDR3 is TGCAGTGCTAGAGTTGGGGGGCCCGACACTGAAGCTTTCTTT.

V gene TRBV2 combines with J gene TRBJ2-1, with D tentatively TRBD1 or TRBD2 (5 bases each). The germline CDR1 and CDR2 sequences are SNHLY and FYNNEI. There are 13 residues in the CDR3. V was clipped by 5 bases and J by 9 bases, with 14 bases between them. The CDR3 region is CASSHAVGTEQFF. CDR3 DNA: TGTGCCAGCAGTCATGCCGTGGGGACTGAGCAGTTCTTC.

The V gene is TRBV7-8, the J gene TRBJ2-5, with 11 bases lining up with TRBD2. The CDR3 consists of 16 residues. Germline V gives CDR1 SGHVS, CDR2 FQNEAQ. After removal of 3 bases from V and 4 bases from J, the junction contained 7 bases not matched to a gene. The CDR3 DNA sequence: TGTGCCAGCAGCTTGACTAGCGGGGAGTTGAGAGAGACCCAGTACTTC. This sequence encodes CASSLTSGELRETQYF. Supplemented by reference TRBV7-8 and TRBJ2-5, the full variable domain reads GAGVSQSPRYKVAKRGQDVALRCDPISGHVSLFWYQQALGQGPEFLTYFQNEAQLDKSGLPSDRFFAERPEGSVSTLKIQRTQQEDSAVYLCASSLTSGELRETQYFGPGTRLLVL.

This clonotype was detected a few times. The genes are TRBV10-3 and TRBJ2-3; D is uncertain. The CDR3 runs to 18 residues. The germline V and J ends were trimmed by 6 bases and 4 bases, with 26 bases remaining between them. The V gene's germline CDR1 is ENHRY and CDR2 SYGVKD. CDR3 sequence (DNA): TGTGCCATCAGCCACCCCCCTTTCACTGGGTACAGTGCAGATACGCAGTATTTT. It is translated as CAISHPPFTGYSADTQYF.

J is TRBJ2-5 and V is TRBV9, with D possibly being TRBD2 (7 bases). The V gene lost 1 base and the J gene lost 1 base, with 11 bases spanning the gap. The CDR3 sequence is 15 residues long. CDR1 SGDLS and CDR2 YYNGEE come from the germline V gene. CDR3 nucleotides: TGTGCCAGCAGCGTAACCGGGGGGCTCCAAGAGACCCAGTACTTC. Residues: CASSVTGGLQETQYF.

This clonotype was observed a few times. This sequence joins TRBV9 and TRBJ2-5; D possibly matches TRBD1 or TRBD2 (6 bases each). Looked up from germline, CDR1 is SGDLS and CDR2 is YYNGEE. V was trimmed by 1 base and J by 5 bases, leaving 15 bases between them. The CDR3 is 15 amino acids. The CDR3 reads CASSVSPGAVETQYF. CDR3 coding DNA: TGTGCCAGCAGCGTATCTCCGGGGGCGGTCGAGACCCAGTACTTC.

The DNA of the CDR3 is TGTGCCAGCAGCTTCGGCCTCACCTCGGGTAAAGAGACCCAGTACTTC. Residues: CASSFGLTSGKETQYF. The V gene is TRBV7-9, the J gene TRBJ2-5; D ambiguous. V was clipped by 3 bases and J by 3 bases, with 17 bases between them. Germline V lookup: CDR1 SEHNR, CDR2 FQNEAQ (reference sequence). The CDR3 runs 16 residues.

The DNA for the CDR3 is TGTGCCAGCAGCCTCCGTGGGACCCTGGGAGAGACCCAGTACTTC. Translation gives CASSLRGTLGETQYF. The V gene is TRBV3-1, the J gene TRBJ2-5; tentatively, D is TRBD1 or TRBD2 (5 bases each). Germline CDR1 and CDR2: LGHDT and YNNKEL (reference sequence). Trimming pared 4 bases from V and 4 bases from J, leaving 16 bases between. The CDR3 contains 15 residues.